The 27 T cell receptor beta chains given below trace back to one sample, sequenced in a study of metastatic and nonmetastatic thyroid tumors. TCRdb re-called the PCR reads with MiXCR. The sample includes over 30,000 clones, roughly a sixth of them seen just once. Patients underwent thyroid surgery, and none had received any treatment before it. The specimen was blood. These receptors originate from a male donor with papillary thyroid cancer or a benign thyroid nodule (not recorded which). Some clones in this sample may be carry-over from other donors' samples.

This clone was detected ten times or more. This chain connects TRBV3-1 to TRBJ2-1; TRBD1 is a possible D gene (5 bases). CDR1 is LGHDT and CDR2 is YNNKEL in the germline V gene (reference sequence). The CDR3 spans 15 residues. V lost 4 bases, J lost 5 bases, and 15 bases lay in between. The CDR3 protein is CASSPTGRKNNEQFF. CDR3 bases: TGTGCCAGCAGCCCTACAGGCCGGAAGAACAATGAGCAGTTCTTC.

This clone was seen ten or more times. The chain combines TRBV12-3 or TRBV12-4 with TRBJ2-7; TRBD2 aligns across 13 bases. This CDR3 comprises 17 residues. J gave up 0 bases and V 6 bases, and 8 bases lay outside the gene matches. For the CDR3, the DNA is TGTGCCAGCAGCAGACTAGCGGGGGGCCTGAGCTCCTACGAGCAGTACTTC. It translates to CASSRLAGGLSSYEQYF.

This clone qualifies as medium-sized. This chain connects TRBV6-1 to TRBJ2-7; 9 nucleotides agree with TRBD1. The CDR3 loop spans 14 amino acids. V lost 6 bases, J lost 0 bases, and 3 bases stayed unmatched. Germline V gene data show CDR1 as MNHNS and CDR2 as SASEGT. The CDR3, as DNA: TGTGCCAGCAGGCCGGGACAGGGCTCCTACGAGCAGTACTTC. This gives the protein CASRPGQGSYEQYF.

This clone came up many times. The gene calls are TRBV10-3 and TRBJ2-3; 7 nucleotides match TRBD2. CDR3 length equals 15 residues. Germline CDR1 reads ENHRY; CDR2 reads SYGVKD. Trimming at V came to 7 bases and at J to 0 bases, leaving 7 bases not matched to a gene. CDR3 sequence (DNA): TGTGCCATCACCGCGGGAGTCGGCAGCACAGATACGCAGTATTTT. Translating it yields CAITAGVGSTDTQYF.

This clone was detected many times. V is TRBV27 and J is TRBJ2-5; 13 bases line up with TRBD2. The J segment lost 6 bases and the V segment lost 5 bases, leaving 6 bases of the junction unmatched. The CDR3 length is 15 residues. Germline-derived CDR1 and CDR2 are MNHEY and SMNVEV (reference sequence). CDR3 sequence (DNA): TGTGCCAGCAGTCCGCCGGGACTAGCGGGGCAGACCCAGTACTTC. Translation: CASSPPGLAGQTQYF.

Ten or more counts support this clone. The chain combines TRBV30 with TRBJ2-3, with D unclear. Germline lookup yields CDR1 GTSNPN and CDR2 SVGIG (reference sequence). The CDR3 consists of 14 residues. V dropped 1 base and J dropped 0 bases, with 8 bases sitting between them. CDR3 in DNA: TGTGCCTGGAGTGCGGGCTTTAGCACAGATACGCAGTATTTT. Its translation: CAWSAGFSTDTQYF.

Many counts were recorded for this clone. The V gene is TRBV11-3, the J gene TRBJ2-2; TRBD1 aligns across 8 bases. The germline V gene encodes CDR1 SGHNT and CDR2 YENEEA. With V trimmed by 1 base and J by 6 bases, 4 bases remained unmatched. The CDR3 has 15 amino acids. CDR3 sequence: CASSLVRGLSGELFF. The CDR3, as DNA: TGTGCCAGCAGCTTAGTCAGGGGGCTATCCGGGGAGCTGTTTTTT. Combining the CDR3 with reference TRBV11-3 and TRBJ2-2 gives the whole variable domain EAGVVQSPRYKIIEKKQPVAFWCNPISGHNTLYWYLQNLGQGPELLIRYENEEAVDDSQLPKDRFSAERLKGVDSTLKIQPAELGDSAVYLCASSLVRGLSGELFFGEGSRLTVL.

This clone has at least ten counts. This chain uses TRBV5-1 with TRBJ1-4; D remains ambiguous. Germline V gene lookup returns CDR1 SGHRS and CDR2 YFSETQ. The CDR3 has 14 amino acids. With 0 bases removed from V and 6 bases from J, the gap between germline ends came to 9 bases. The CDR3 coding sequence is TGCGCCAGCAGCTTGGACAATGGGGATGAAAAACTGTTTTTT. It yields the protein CASSLDNGDEKLFF.

This clone appeared a few times. J is TRBJ1-6 and V is TRBV5-1; D gene uncertain. V was clipped by 0 bases and J by 10 bases, with 8 bases between them. The CDR3 loop spans 13 amino acids. CDR1 and CDR2 (germline): SGHRS, YFSETQ. This CDR3 reads CASSLGQSSPLHF. DNA of the CDR3: TGCGCCAGCAGCTTGGGCCAGAGCTCACCCCTCCACTTT.

There are many counts of this clone. The chain has TRBV12-3 or TRBV12-4 and TRBJ1-5; D gene ambiguous. The CDR3 is made up of 13 amino acids. Between the trimmed V and J ends, which lost 1 base and 7 bases, there was a span of 8 bases. CDR3 loop: CASSLDPTQPQHF. DNA for the CDR3: TGTGCCAGCAGTTTAGATCCCACCCAGCCCCAGCATTTT.

This clone was seen many times. The rearrangement joins TRBV7-8 to TRBJ1-5; D may be TRBD1 (6 bases). The CDR3 length is 16 residues. Germline loops: CDR1 SGHVS, CDR2 FQNEAQ. The V gene lost 1 base and the J gene lost 1 base, with 11 bases spanning the gap. The CDR3 DNA follows: TGTGCCAGCAGCTTAGGGGGGGGCAGGAGCAATCAGCCCCAGCATTTT. Residues: CASSLGGGRSNQPQHF.

This clone was observed many times. The rearrangement uses TRBV5-5 and TRBJ2-2; no firm D call. Deletions cut 2 bases from V and 8 bases from J, with 16 bases between. The CDR3 runs to 15 residues. Germline assignment: CDR1 SGHKS and CDR2 YYEKEE (reference sequence). The CDR3 reads CASSLVTVKAGELFF. CDR3 nucleotide sequence: TGTGCCAGCAGCTTAGTGACGGTCAAGGCAGGGGAGCTGTTTTTT.

The table lists this clone with a few counts. This CDR3 fails to terminate in the conserved phenylalanine or tryptophan, so it likely reflects a read error. The chain carries TRBV28 and TRBJ2-7; D is ambiguous. The CDR3 consists of 11 residues. The V gene's germline CDR1 is MDHEN and CDR2 SYDVKM. The CDR3 loop reads CASSASYEQYL. The CDR3 region has the DNA TGTGCGAGCAGTGCCTCCTACGAGCAGTACTTA.

This clone was recorded at least ten times. The rearrangement joins TRBV4-1 to TRBJ2-3, with TRBD1 as a possible D gene (6 bases). The CDR3 is 17 residues long. V was cut by 5 bases and J by 1 base, with 19 bases left in between. Germline V gene sequence: CDR1 MGHRA, CDR2 YSYEKL. The CDR3: CASSFTRGNFGTDTQYF. DNA of the CDR3: TGCGCCAGCAGCTTCACCAGGGGTAATTTCGGCACAGATACGCAGTATTTT.

This clone was detected ten times or more. The V gene is TRBV20-1, the J gene TRBJ1-1; D is unresolved. Germline V gene sequence: CDR1 DFQATT, CDR2 SNEGSKA (reference sequence). The CDR3 has 11 residues. V was shortened by 6 bases and J by 0 bases, with 5 bases between the two germline ends. CDR3 residues: CSASMNTEAFF. CDR3 DNA: TGCAGTGCGAGTATGAACACTGAAGCTTTCTTT.

This clone has only a few counts. A much larger clone lies a single base off, so this may be a read error. The rearrangement joins TRBV19 to TRBJ1-3; D possibly corresponds to TRBD1 (6 bases). Germline-derived CDR1 and CDR2 are LNHDA and SQIVND (reference sequence). This CDR3 comprises 18 residues. The chain's CDR3 is CASSIRGAVQSRRNAIYF. As DNA, the CDR3 is TGTGCCAGTAGTATACGGGGGGCCGTGCAGTCTCGAAGAAACGCCATATATTTT. Full variable domain (missing parts from reference TRBV19 and TRBJ1-3): DGGITQSPKYLFRKEGQNVTLSCEQNLNHDAMYWYRQDPGQGLRLIYYSQIVNDFQKGDIAEGYSVSREKKESFPLTVTSAQKNPTAFYLCASSIRGAVQSRRNAIYFGEGSWLTVV.

In its sample, this clone ranks as medium-sized (0.01 to 0.1%). This chain connects TRBV27 to TRBJ2-1; 12 bases fit TRBD2. Per the germline V gene, CDR1 is MNHEY and CDR2 is SMNVEV (reference sequence). Trimming removed 4 bases from V and 2 bases from J; junction bases left unmatched: 3. This CDR3 has 16 residues. CDR3 sequence (DNA): TGTGCCAGCAGTTACACTAGCGGGGGGACCTACAATGAGCAGTTCTTC. Amino acids: CASSYTSGGTYNEQFF.

The table lists this clone with many counts. The J gene is TRBJ1-2, the V gene TRBV29-1; TRBD1 is a possible D gene (6 bases). Germline CDR1 reads SQVTM; CDR2 reads ANQGSEA. The CDR3 runs 15 residues. Trimming removed 5 bases from V and 2 bases from J, with 18 bases in between. CDR3 region: CSVCTILGGNYGYTF. Here the CDR3 DNA reads TGCAGCGTTTGCACTATCCTTGGGGGCAACTATGGCTACACCTTC.

This clone came up many times. The chain joins TRBV7-8 to TRBJ1-1; no clear D gene. Trimming removed 4 bases at V and 1 base at J, with 16 bases between. The CDR3 length is 16 residues. Germline-derived CDR1 and CDR2 are SGHVS and FQNEAQ. In DNA form, the CDR3 reads TGTGCCAGCAGCTCTCACCCCCGGGGAGCGAACACTGAAGCTTTCTTT. It specifies CASSSHPRGANTEAFF.

In this sample, this clone is medium-sized. The V gene is TRBV6-4, the J gene TRBJ2-1; weak D call: TRBD2 (6 bases). Germline V gives CDR1 MRHNA, CDR2 SNTAGT. The CDR3 consists of 18 residues. Between the trimmed V and J ends, which lost 2 bases and 3 bases, there was a span of 20 bases. CDR3 protein: CASSDLERKPGLYNEQFF. The CDR3 DNA is TGTGCCAGCAGTGACCTCGAAAGGAAACCGGGACTCTACAATGAGCAGTTCTTC.

The V call is TRBV18, the J call TRBJ2-7; D is uncertain. The CDR3 covers 15 residues. The V end lost 0 bases, the J end lost 1 base, and 10 bases lay between the germline ends. The germline V gene encodes CDR1 KGHSH and CDR2 LQKENI. In DNA, the CDR3 is TGTGCCAGCTCACCACCGCTGGGTGGGTCCTACGAGCAGTACTTC. Protein product: CASSPPLGGSYEQYF.

The rearrangement uses TRBV6-1 and TRBJ2-5, with 11 bases lining up with TRBD2. The germline CDR1 and CDR2 sequences are MNHNS and SASEGT. CDR3 length: 17 residues. The V segment lost 5 bases and the J segment 4 bases; nucleotides outside the gene matches: 12. The CDR3 bases are TGTGCCAGCAGTCGAGGGACTAGCGGCCACTTGGGAGAGACCCAGTACTTC. Amino acid sequence: CASSRGTSGHLGETQYF.

As to this clone: Since a much larger clone is just one base distant, this may be a read error. The V and J genes are TRBV20-1 and TRBJ2-2; 11 positions match TRBD2. The CDR3 is 18 amino acids. Germline loops: CDR1 DFQATT, CDR2 SNEGSKA (reference sequence). CDR3 loop: CCARDEDPSGRLTGELFF. The CDR3 DNA is TGCTGTGCTAGAGATGAGGACCCTAGCGGGAGGCTCACCGGGGAGCTGTTTTTT.

The chain links TRBV6-1 to TRBJ2-7; 7 nucleotides agree with TRBD2. This CDR3 spans 15 amino acids. Looked up from germline, CDR1 is MNHNS and CDR2 is SASEGT. V gave up 4 bases and J gave up 3 bases; unmatched junction bases: 9. Here the CDR3 reads CASSAGGVQSYEQYF. The CDR3 bases are TGTGCCAGCAGTGCGGGGGGTGTACAGAGCTACGAGCAGTACTTC.

This clone turned up a few times. CDR3 in DNA: TGTGCCAGCCAGGGGAGAGGTTCACCCCTCCACTTT. It translates to CASQGRGSPLHF. The rearrangement links TRBV6-1 to TRBJ1-6; D may be TRBD1 (6 bases). The CDR3 has 12 residues. Trimming took off 8 bases at V and 9 bases at J, with 11 bases between the two ends. Germline CDR1 reads MNHNS; CDR2 reads SASEGT.

V is TRBV12-3 or TRBV12-4 and J is TRBJ2-1; the D is unclear. Trimming shortened V by 4 bases and J by 0 bases, and 13 bases separated the two germline ends. This CDR3 contains 16 residues. The CDR3 region has the DNA TGTGCCAGCAGTTCGTTAACCTGGAGCTCCTACAATGAGCAGTTCTTC. Translated: CASSSLTWSSYNEQFF.

The rearrangement links TRBV2 to TRBJ2-3, with 13 positions matching TRBD2. The CDR3 consists of 15 residues. From germline, CDR1 is SNHLY and CDR2 FYNNEI. Trimming took 7 bases from V and 4 from J; bases not matched to a gene: 5. The CDR3 DNA is TGTGCCAGCACCGGACTAGCGGGAGTTGCAGATACGCAGTATTTT. It is translated as CASTGLAGVADTQYF.